Below are 17 T cell receptor beta chains sequenced from a single sample in a study of early T cells in non-severe SARS-CoV-2 infection. Each CDR3 protein gets one entry after TCRdb re-called the 5' RACE reads with MiXCR. The sample records roughly 27,000 distinct CDR3 sequences, 9% to 10% being singletons. Source material: whole blood. Source of these receptors: an adult who was a healthcare worker with PCR-confirmed SARS-CoV-2 infection or an uninfected control (not recorded which).

This clonotype occurred many times. The V and J genes are TRBV7-2 and TRBJ1-1; D is unresolved. The length of the CDR3 is 15 residues. The V gene lost 7 bases and the J gene lost 1 base, with 16 bases spanning the gap. Per the germline V gene, CDR1 is SGHTA and CDR2 is FQGNSA. The CDR3 DNA follows: TGTGCCAGCACCTCTGATCTACGCCCGAACACTGAAGCTTTCTTT. This encodes CASTSDLRPNTEAFF.

In its sample, this clonotype was seen many times. This sequence joins TRBV4-1 and TRBJ1-1; D might be TRBD1 (5 bases). Germline CDR1 MGHRA, CDR2 YSYEKL. The CDR3 has 15 amino acids. Between the trimmed V and J ends, which lost 0 bases and 3 bases, there was a span of 11 bases. The CDR3 region has the DNA TGCGCCAGCAGCCAAGATTCACGGGGCGACACTGAAGCTTTCTTT. Protein sequence: CASSQDSRGDTEAFF.

This clonotype was counted ten times or more. Here the CDR3 DNA reads TGTGCCACCAGTGACCGGACAGGGGATGAAAAACTGTTTTTT. Encoded protein: CATSDRTGDEKLFF. The V call is TRBV24-1, the J call TRBJ1-4; 9 bases are shared with TRBD1. Germline lookup yields CDR1 KGHDR and CDR2 SFDVKD. V shed 4 bases, J shed 6 bases, and the junction held 2 bases outside the gene matches. The CDR3 is 14 residues long.

The chain joins TRBV15 to TRBJ1-5; D gene uncertain. Germline V gene sequence: CDR1 LNHNV, CDR2 YYDKDF (reference sequence). The CDR3 contains 15 residues. Trimming left V 1 base short and J 2 bases short, with 9 bases between. The CDR3 here is CATSRGAWGNQPQHF. The CDR3 region has the DNA TGTGCCACCAGCAGAGGAGCATGGGGCAATCAGCCCCAGCATTTT.

In its sample, this clonotype is medium-sized. The gene calls are TRBV11-2 and TRBJ2-7, with D uncertain. Germline CDR1 is SGHAT and CDR2 is FQNNGV. Trimming removed 1 base from V and 6 bases from J, with 7 bases in between. CDR3 length: 12 amino acids. The CDR3 DNA sequence: TGTGCCAGCAGCTTAGCCCAGATCGAGCAGTACTTC. Its translation is CASSLAQIEQYF.

Only one count was recorded for this clonotype. CDR3 nucleotides: TGTGCCAGCAGCCCGGGACACACGAACACTGAAGCTTTCTTT. It codes for CASSPGHTNTEAFF. This chain joins TRBV6-5 and TRBJ1-1, with D possibly TRBD1 on 6 matching bases. V shed 6 bases and J shed 1 base, with 12 bases lying between them. Germline V lookup: CDR1 MNHEY, CDR2 SVGAGI. The CDR3 extends over 14 amino acids.

In its sample, this clonotype was seen many times. The rearrangement uses TRBV27 and TRBJ2-5; a possible D gene is TRBD2 (6 bases). Germline CDR1 is MNHEY and CDR2 is SMNVEV (reference sequence). The CDR3 length is 15 residues. V gave up 4 bases and J gave up 5 bases, with 17 bases separating them. The CDR3 is CASSSPGRGWETQYF. CDR3 bases: TGTGCCAGCAGTTCCCCTGGCCGGGGGTGGGAGACCCAGTACTTC.

This clonotype was seen only a few times. V usage is TRBV5-1 and J usage is TRBJ2-5; 7 nucleotides agree with TRBD2. V dropped 3 bases and J dropped 0; count of bases not matched to a gene: 5. CDR1 is SGHRS, CDR2 YFSETQ, per germline. The CDR3 extends over 15 amino acids. Here the CDR3 DNA reads TGCGCCAGCAGCTACTCAGCGGGATACCAAGAGACCCAGTACTTC. This sequence encodes CASSYSAGYQETQYF.

At least ten counts were recorded for this clonotype. This chain joins TRBV7-2 and TRBJ2-3, with 9 bases aligning to TRBD2. V shed 1 base, J shed 5 bases, and the junction held 4 bases outside the gene matches. Germline CDR1 SGHTA, CDR2 FQGNSA. The CDR3 is 15 amino acids. CDR3 sequence reads: CASSLGGGAVDTQYF. The CDR3 DNA is TGTGCCAGCAGCTTAGGCGGGGGGGCCGTAGATACGCAGTATTTT.

This clonotype was observed at least ten times. CDR3 sequence reads: CSALTGGNSGNQPQHF. CDR3 DNA: TGCAGTGCGCTGACAGGGGGCAACTCGGGCAATCAGCCCCAGCATTTT. The chain recombines TRBV20-1 with TRBJ1-5; 10 bases match TRBD1. Per germline, CDR1 DFQATT and CDR2 SNEGSKA (reference sequence). The CDR3 is 16 residues long. V lost 6 bases, J lost 2 bases, and 10 bases stayed unmatched.

This clonotype appeared many times. The chain employs TRBV30 and TRBJ1-1; D unresolved. In germline, CDR1 is GTSNPN, CDR2 SVGIG (reference sequence). Trimming shortened V by 2 bases and J by 3 bases, and 10 bases separated the two germline ends. The CDR3 totals 13 residues. CDR3 nucleotide sequence: TGTGCCTGGAGTCAGGAGGAGGACACTGAAGCTTTCTTT. Its protein product is CAWSQEEDTEAFF.

Many counts were recorded for this clonotype. V gene TRBV14 combines with J gene TRBJ1-1, with a tentative D call TRBD1 (6 bases). Trimming removed 1 base from V and 2 bases from J, with 17 bases in between. The CDR3 has 17 amino acids. CDR1 SGHDN and CDR2 FVKESK come from the germline V gene. CDR3: CASSQVVAGARNTEAFF. In nucleotides, the CDR3 is TGTGCCAGCAGCCAAGTGGTCGCAGGGGCCCGAAACACTGAAGCTTTCTTT.

J is TRBJ1-6 and V is TRBV7-9; 8 nucleotides agree with TRBD1. With 5 bases clipped from V and 3 bases from J, the junction kept 3 bases outside the gene matches. Germline values: CDR1 SEHNR, CDR2 FQNEAQ (reference sequence). The CDR3 extends over 15 amino acids. CDR3 region: CASSPGQGYNSPLHF. DNA of the CDR3: TGTGCCAGCAGCCCCGGACAGGGCTATAATTCACCCCTCCACTTT.

This clonotype has at least ten counts. The rearrangement links TRBV15 to TRBJ2-3; 13 nucleotides agree with TRBD2. V shed 0 bases and J 0 bases; nucleotides not matched to a gene: 12. Germline-derived CDR1 and CDR2 are LNHNV and YYDKDF (reference sequence). This CDR3 comprises 21 residues. Written as DNA, the CDR3 is TGTGCCACCAGCAGAGATGTTACGACTAGCGGGGGGCCCACTAGCACAGATACGCAGTATTTT. It specifies CATSRDVTTSGGPTSTDTQYF.

This clonotype was detected ten times or more. The chain carries TRBV6-5 and TRBJ1-6; no firm D call. The CDR3 consists of 14 residues. Germline V gene lookup returns CDR1 MNHEY and CDR2 SVGAGI. With 5 bases removed from V and 11 bases from J, the gap between germline ends came to 16 bases. The CDR3 spells CASSPDTPGTPLHF. In DNA, the CDR3 is TGTGCCAGCAGTCCGGATACTCCGGGGACACCCCTCCACTTT.

This clonotype was counted many times. CDR3 bases: TGTGCCAGCAGTACTGGGGAGGGGATCCACGGCTACACCTTC. Its translation: CASSTGEGIHGYTF. The chain joins TRBV6-5 to TRBJ1-2; D may be TRBD1 (5 bases). With 5 bases removed from V and 8 bases from J, the gap between germline ends came to 18 bases. CDR3 length: 14 residues. Germline loops: CDR1 MNHEY, CDR2 SVGAGI.

V is TRBV7-9 and J is TRBJ2-5, with D maybe TRBD1 (7 bases). Trimming left V 4 bases short and J 4 bases short, with 13 bases between. This CDR3 spans 14 amino acids. The germline gives CDR1 SEHNR, CDR2 FQNEAQ (reference sequence). This CDR3 is CASSSRGAAETQYF. DNA for the CDR3: TGTGCCAGCAGCTCCAGGGGGGCGGCAGAGACCCAGTACTTC. Combining the CDR3 with reference TRBV7-9 and TRBJ2-5 gives the whole variable domain DTGVSQNPRHKITKRGQNVTFRCDPISEHNRLYWYRQTLGQGPEFLTYFQNEAQLEKSRLLSDRFSAERPKGSFSTLEIQRTEQGDSAMYLCASSSRGAAETQYFGPGTRLLVL.